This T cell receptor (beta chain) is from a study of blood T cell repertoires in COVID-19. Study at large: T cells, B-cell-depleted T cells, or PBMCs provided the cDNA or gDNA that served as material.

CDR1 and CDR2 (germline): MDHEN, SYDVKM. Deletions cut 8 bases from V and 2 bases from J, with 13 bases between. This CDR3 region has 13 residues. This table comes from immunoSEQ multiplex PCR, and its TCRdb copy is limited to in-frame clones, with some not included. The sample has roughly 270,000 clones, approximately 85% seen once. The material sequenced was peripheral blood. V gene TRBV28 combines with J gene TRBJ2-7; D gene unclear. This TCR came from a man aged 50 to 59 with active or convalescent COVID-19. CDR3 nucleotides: TGTGCCAGCGCAGGAAGATATACCTACGAGCAGTACTTC. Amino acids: CASAGRYTYEQYF.